The present TCR beta chain was sequenced within a study of response to subunit inactivated influenza vaccine. This clonotype was detected a few times. TCRdb passed the RT-PCR reads through MiXCR, listing each CDR3 protein once. This table has about 540,000 distinct CDR3 sequences, approximately 20% appearing once. The germline CDR1 and CDR2 sequences are SGHTA and FQGNSA. The CDR3 totals 12 residues. V shed 10 bases and J shed 5 bases, with 14 bases lying between them. These data also formed part of another study, on T cells expressing NK-cell markers. From that study: A 5'RACE template switching approach incorporating UMIs was used to make TCR beta cDNA. The TCR beta repertoires were obtained from sorted CD3+CD56+NKG2C+, CD3+CD56+NKG2C- and CD3+CD56-NKG2C+ T cells. Several experiments confined sorting to alpha-beta TCR T cells with an anti-gamma-delta TCR antibody. Dominant NKG2C+ clonotype frequencies of 1.0-7.0% of CD8+ T cells were measured in more than 5 donors.

The V call is TRBV7-2, the J call TRBJ2-5; D is ambiguous. Here the sequenced sample was CD4+ T cells sorted from PBMCs, taken about 11 days after vaccination. This clonotype was sampled from a man aged 45 to 65 who received an inactivated influenza vaccine. This chain's CDR3 is CAIRPEGETQYF. The CDR3 DNA reads as TGTGCCATCCGACCAGAAGGGGAGACCCAGTACTTC.